The 31 T cell receptor beta chains below all came from one sample that was sequenced in a study of cytomegalovirus exposure and HLA in healthy donors. The table came from immunoSEQ multiplex PCR; TCRdb's copy has only in-frame clones and leaves some out. The data hold about 200,000 clones, with 65% to 90% observed a single time. What was sequenced was PBMCs. The receptors were sampled from a woman aged 30 to 39 in good health and CMV-seropositive.

The chain joins TRBV7-6 to TRBJ2-7; 10 bases line up with TRBD2. V lost 5 bases, J lost 4 bases, and 11 bases stayed unmatched. Germline lookup yields CDR1 SGHVS and CDR2 FNYEAQ. The CDR3 spans 16 residues. The chain's CDR3 is CASSQQGASGSYEQYF. The CDR3 nucleotides are TGTGCCAGCAGCCAGCAGGGGGCTAGCGGGAGTTACGAGCAGTACTTC.

The chain carries TRBV7-6 and TRBJ2-2, with TRBD1 matching 8 bases. V gave up 2 bases and J gave up 5 bases; unmatched junction bases: 4. CDR3 size: 15 residues. CDR1 SGHVS and CDR2 FNYEAQ come from the germline V gene. The CDR3 DNA reads TGTGCCAGCAGCTTAAGACAGGGGAAAACCGGGGAGCTGTTTTTT. Its translation is CASSLRQGKTGELFF. The full variable domain, with the rest looked up from reference TRBV7-6 and TRBJ2-2, is GAGVSQSPRYKVTKRGQDVALRCDPISGHVSLYWYRQALGQGPEFLTYFNYEAQQDKSGLPNDRFSAERPEGSISTLTIQRTEQRDSAMYRCASSLRQGKTGELFFGEGSRLTVL.

The rearrangement joins TRBV2 to TRBJ2-7, with 8 bases that match TRBD1. This CDR3 has 16 residues. The ends lost 2 bases at V and 6 bases at J; junction bases unmatched: 12. Germline CDR1 and CDR2: SNHLY and FYNNEI. The chain's CDR3 is CASSEMRGRGLSEQYF. The CDR3 region has the DNA TGTGCCAGCAGTGAAATGAGGGGCAGGGGGCTCTCCGAGCAGTACTTC.

This rearrangement joins TRBV6-6 to TRBJ2-2; D is possibly TRBD2 (5 bases). The CDR3 has 13 residues. Germline V gene sequence: CDR1 MNHNY, CDR2 SVGAGI (reference sequence). V was cut by 10 bases and J by 6 bases, with 15 bases left in between. CDR3 loop: CATRRTGAGELFF. The CDR3 DNA reads TGTGCCACCCGAAGGACCGGGGCCGGGGAGCTGTTTTTT.

This clone was counted only a few times. V usage is TRBV7-9 and J usage is TRBJ2-2, with 15 bases identical to TRBD2. CDR1 and CDR2 from the germline V gene are SEHNR and FQNEAQ (reference sequence). There are 17 residues in the CDR3. The V and J ends lost 5 bases and 7 bases, in that order; junction bases with no gene match: 8. The CDR3 nucleotides read TGTGCCAGCAGCCCAAGGGGACTAGCGGGAGGAGGCGGGGAGCTGTTTTTT. The encoded protein is CASSPRGLAGGGGELFF. Complete variable domain (other parts from reference TRBV7-9 and TRBJ2-2): DTGVSQNPRHKITKRGQNVTFRCDPISEHNRLYWYRQTLGQGPEFLTYFQNEAQLEKSRLLSDRFSAERPKGSFSTLEIQRTEQGDSAMYLCASSPRGLAGGGGELFFGEGSRLTVL.

The gene calls are TRBV7-8 and TRBJ1-2; 8 nucleotides align to TRBD1. Losses at the gene ends were 2 bases for V and 4 bases for J; bases not matched to a gene: 12. The CDR3 spans 17 residues. Per germline, CDR1 SGHVS and CDR2 FQNEAQ. In DNA form, the CDR3 reads TGTGCCAGCAGCTTAAGCCGTTTTGACAGGGGAACCTATGGCTACACCTTC. Amino acid sequence: CASSLSRFDRGTYGYTF.

This chain links TRBV18 with TRBJ2-7, with D perhaps matching TRBD1 (6 bases). In germline, CDR1 is KGHSH, CDR2 LQKENI. The CDR3 consists of 13 residues. Between the trimmed V and J ends, which lost 5 bases and 4 bases, there was a span of 12 bases. The CDR3 nucleotides read TGTGCCAGCTCATCCGGGACAATTTACGAGCAGTACTTC. This encodes CASSSGTIYEQYF.

This clone was found once. This rearrangement joins TRBV2 to TRBJ1-3; D gene unclear. The CDR3 is 18 amino acids. Germline CDR1 is SNHLY and CDR2 is FYNNEI. Trimming removed 0 bases at V and 7 bases at J, with 22 bases between. CDR3 in DNA: TGTGCCAGCAGTGAAGCTCCACCAGACACCCTTGTTAGGAACACCATATATTTT. Its protein product is CASSEAPPDTLVRNTIYF.

The rearrangement joins TRBV12-5 to TRBJ2-5, with D possibly matching TRBD1 (6 bases). Germline V gene data show CDR1 as LGHNT and CDR2 as FRNRAP. The CDR3 sequence is 13 residues long. The V end was cut by 1 base, the J end by 4 bases, with 7 bases between. CDR3 coding DNA: TGTGCTAGTGGTTTGGGAGGGGGAGAGACCCAGTACTTC. Amino acids: CASGLGGGETQYF.

CDR3 sequence: CSVRTGYEQYF. The CDR3, as DNA: TGCAGCGTACGGACAGGGTACGAGCAGTACTTC. The chain carries TRBV29-1 and TRBJ2-7, with 8 bases identical to TRBD1. J lost 4 bases, V lost 6 bases, and 2 bases had no gene match. The CDR3 extends over 11 amino acids. Germline V gene sequence: CDR1 SQVTM, CDR2 ANQGSEA.

This clone was found once. The chain has TRBV6-6 and TRBJ2-7; no clear D. The CDR3 covers 15 residues. V lost 4 bases and J lost 2, with 15 bases in between. From germline, CDR1 is MNHNY and CDR2 SVGAGI (reference sequence). The CDR3 sequence is CASSSSYSPPYEQYF. Written as DNA, the CDR3 is TGTGCCAGCAGTTCCTCTTACAGCCCCCCCTACGAGCAGTACTTC.

With respect to this clone: The junction and the germline gene differ at one end; a read error may be behind it. This chain joins TRBV30 and TRBJ2-5, with 7 bases that match TRBD1. Germline V gives CDR1 GTSNPN, CDR2 SVGIG (reference sequence). The CDR3 runs to 12 residues. CDR3 amino acids: CAWSVTGWERNF. CDR3 sequence (DNA): TGTGCCTGGAGTGTGACAGGGTGGGAAAGAAACTTC. The full variable domain, its missing parts supplied by reference TRBV30 and TRBJ2-5, is SQTIHQWPATLVQPVGSPLSLECTVEGTSNPNLYWYRQAAGRGLQLLFYSVGIGQISSEVPQNLSASRPQDRQFILSSKKLLLSDSGFYLCAWSVTGWERNFGPGTRLLVL.

The rearrangement uses TRBV7-2 and TRBJ2-2; D unclear. Germline loops: CDR1 SGHTA, CDR2 FQGNSA. CDR3 length equals 14 residues. V was shortened by 5 bases and J by 0 bases, with 7 bases between the two germline ends. The CDR3 is CASSPNANTGELFF. The CDR3 nucleotides read TGTGCCAGCAGCCCTAACGCGAACACCGGGGAGCTGTTTTTT.

The chain links TRBV5-4 to TRBJ2-3; 7 nucleotides align to TRBD1. CDR1 SGHNT and CDR2 YYREEE come from the germline V gene (reference sequence). The CDR3 sequence is 17 residues long. V lost 3 bases and J lost 2; bases outside the gene matches: 12. CDR3 nucleotide sequence: TGTGCCAGCAGCTCCAAGGGGGCGGAAGCACTCACAGATACGCAGTATTTT. It specifies CASSSKGAEALTDTQYF.

V is TRBV28 and J is TRBJ1-5; 8 nucleotides align to TRBD1. The V gene's germline CDR1 is MDHEN and CDR2 SYDVKM. V lost 3 bases, J lost 0 bases, and 13 bases stayed unmatched. The CDR3 has 19 residues. Written as DNA, the CDR3 is TGTGCCAGCAGTTTTCCTGGACAGGGAATCCTAAATAGCAATCAGCCCCAGCATTTT. Its protein is CASSFPGQGILNSNQPQHF.

This chain links TRBV6-5 with TRBJ1-2, with no clear D. V was trimmed by 4 bases and J by 3 bases, leaving 6 bases between them. Per germline, CDR1 MNHEY and CDR2 SVGAGI. The CDR3 spans 12 residues. CDR3 nucleotide sequence: TGTGCCAGCAGTTCCCGAGACTATGGCTACACCTTC. Its protein is CASSSRDYGYTF.

J is TRBJ1-5 and V is TRBV5-1; a possible D gene is TRBD1 (5 bases). The CDR3 runs 14 residues. CDR1 and CDR2 from the germline V gene are SGHRS and YFSETQ. V lost 4 bases to trimming and J lost 2 bases, with 10 bases between them. The CDR3 is CASSETVGNQPQHF. CDR3 sequence (DNA): TGCGCCAGCAGCGAGACAGTCGGCAATCAGCCCCAGCATTTT.

Here the CDR3 reads CASSLTGQNNEQFF. The CDR3 DNA follows: TGTGCCAGCAGCCTCACGGGACAGAACAATGAGCAGTTCTTC. The gene calls are TRBV9 and TRBJ2-1; 7 bases are a match to TRBD1. Germline V CDR1 and CDR2: SGDLS, YYNGEE. The ends lost 4 bases at V and 5 bases at J; junction bases unmatched: 6. The length of the CDR3 is 14 residues.

V is TRBV27 and J is TRBJ2-1; 7 positions agree with TRBD1. Germline CDR1 MNHEY, CDR2 SMNVEV (reference sequence). CDR3 size: 15 residues. The junction had 8 bases not matched to a gene; V was cut back by 5 bases and J by 4 bases. The chain's CDR3 is CASSPPGQRYNEQFF. CDR3 nucleotides: TGTGCCAGCAGTCCACCGGGACAGAGATACAATGAGCAGTTCTTC.

The chain links TRBV28 to TRBJ2-5; D is unresolved. The CDR3 loop spans 13 amino acids. Germline values: CDR1 MDHEN, CDR2 SYDVKM. V lost 4 bases to trimming and J lost 5 bases, with 11 bases between them. The CDR3: CASSSPSTETQYF. In DNA form, the CDR3 reads TGTGCCAGCAGTTCCCCTTCCACTGAGACCCAGTACTTC.

The CDR3 DNA sequence: TGTGCCAGCCTCCCGGACAGCCAAGGTGGTGAAAAACTGTTTTTT. As protein: CASLPDSQGGEKLFF. J is TRBJ1-4 and V is TRBV25-1, with D possibly matching TRBD1 (6 bases). Trimming removed 8 bases from V and 7 bases from J, with 20 bases in between. Germline CDR1 is MGHDK and CDR2 is SYGVNS. The CDR3 is 15 residues long.

The genes are TRBV5-4 and TRBJ1-3, with D perhaps matching TRBD1 (5 bases). This CDR3 spans 15 amino acids. The V gene's germline CDR1 is SGHNT and CDR2 YYREEE (reference sequence). The germline V and J ends were trimmed by 0 bases and 0 bases, with 7 bases remaining between them. The CDR3 loop reads CASSLDQGSGNTIYF. CDR3 coding DNA: TGTGCCAGCAGCTTGGATCAGGGCTCTGGAAACACCATATATTTT.

V usage is TRBV2 and J usage is TRBJ2-7; TRBD2 aligns across 10 bases. V shed 6 bases and J 1 base; nucleotides not matched to a gene: 12. Looked up from germline, CDR1 is SNHLY and CDR2 is FYNNEI. The CDR3 covers 17 residues. The CDR3 DNA reads TGTGCCAGCAGACCGCCTAGCGGGAGTCCGGTATCCTACGAGCAGTACTTC. Translating it yields CASRPPSGSPVSYEQYF.

V gene TRBV4-1 combines with J gene TRBJ1-2; 7 nucleotides align to TRBD1. The CDR3 length is 15 residues. Losses at the gene ends were 3 bases for V and 6 bases for J; bases not matched to a gene: 10. CDR1 is MGHRA and CDR2 is YSYEKL in the germline V gene. DNA for the CDR3: TGCGCCAGCAGCCAGGCCTCAGGGGGTGAGAATGGCTACACCTTC. Its protein is CASSQASGGENGYTF.

The V gene is TRBV2, the J gene TRBJ1-1, with D unclear. The CDR3 sequence is 11 residues long. Germline CDR1 and CDR2: SNHLY and FYNNEI. The V end lost 2 bases, the J end lost 7 bases, and 5 bases lay between the germline ends. In DNA form, the CDR3 reads TGTGCCAGCAGTGAAATCTATGAAGCTTTCTTT. Protein product: CASSEIYEAFF.

The chain is built from TRBV6-5 and TRBJ2-3, with 9 bases matching TRBD2. Germline V lookup: CDR1 MNHEY, CDR2 SVGAGI. This CDR3 spans 16 amino acids. V lost 2 bases, J lost 4 bases, and 7 bases stayed unmatched. The CDR3 loop is CASSYSSGRSSDTQYF. As DNA, the CDR3 is TGTGCCAGCAGTTACAGCAGCGGGAGGAGTTCAGATACGCAGTATTTT.

The J gene is TRBJ2-1, the V gene TRBV20-1; D perhaps matches TRBD2 (6 bases). Per germline, CDR1 DFQATT and CDR2 SNEGSKA (reference sequence). The V and J ends lost 5 bases and 7 bases respectively, with 9 bases between them. This CDR3 is built from 11 residues. In DNA form, the CDR3 reads TGCAGTGCTGCCCGGGGGAATGAGCAGTTCTTC. It translates to CSAARGNEQFF.

CDR3: CASSYLAGVGEQYF. CDR3 sequence (DNA): TGTGCCAGCAGTTATCTAGCGGGAGTGGGCGAGCAGTACTTC. This rearrangement joins TRBV27 to TRBJ2-7; 10 nucleotides align to TRBD2. This CDR3 has 14 residues. CDR1 is MNHEY, CDR2 SMNVEV, per germline (reference sequence). V gave up 4 bases and J gave up 6 bases; unmatched junction bases: 6.

The chain links TRBV27 to TRBJ1-2; D perhaps matches TRBD1 (5 bases). In germline, CDR1 is MNHEY, CDR2 SMNVEV (reference sequence). V lost 3 bases and J 4 bases, leaving 9 bases between the germline ends. The length of the CDR3 is 13 residues. CDR3 amino acids: CASSLQGVYGYTF. CDR3 coding DNA: TGTGCCAGCAGTTTGCAGGGTGTCTATGGCTACACCTTC.

The chain couples TRBV5-1 to TRBJ1-4; D gene unclear. V was cut by 7 bases and J by 0 bases, with 7 bases left in between. The CDR3 is 13 amino acids. Germline V gives CDR1 SGHRS, CDR2 YFSETQ. CDR3 DNA sequence: TGCGCCAGCGGAGATGCAACTAATGAAAAACTGTTTTTT. It codes for CASGDATNEKLFF.

The chain combines TRBV5-1 with TRBJ2-3; D may be TRBD1 (6 bases). The germline V gene has CDR1 SGHRS and CDR2 YFSETQ. With 5 bases removed from V and 4 bases from J, the gap between germline ends came to 14 bases. This CDR3 comprises 14 residues. CDR3: CASRQQGGADTQYF. CDR3 nucleotides: TGCGCCAGCAGGCAACAGGGCGGAGCAGATACGCAGTATTTT.